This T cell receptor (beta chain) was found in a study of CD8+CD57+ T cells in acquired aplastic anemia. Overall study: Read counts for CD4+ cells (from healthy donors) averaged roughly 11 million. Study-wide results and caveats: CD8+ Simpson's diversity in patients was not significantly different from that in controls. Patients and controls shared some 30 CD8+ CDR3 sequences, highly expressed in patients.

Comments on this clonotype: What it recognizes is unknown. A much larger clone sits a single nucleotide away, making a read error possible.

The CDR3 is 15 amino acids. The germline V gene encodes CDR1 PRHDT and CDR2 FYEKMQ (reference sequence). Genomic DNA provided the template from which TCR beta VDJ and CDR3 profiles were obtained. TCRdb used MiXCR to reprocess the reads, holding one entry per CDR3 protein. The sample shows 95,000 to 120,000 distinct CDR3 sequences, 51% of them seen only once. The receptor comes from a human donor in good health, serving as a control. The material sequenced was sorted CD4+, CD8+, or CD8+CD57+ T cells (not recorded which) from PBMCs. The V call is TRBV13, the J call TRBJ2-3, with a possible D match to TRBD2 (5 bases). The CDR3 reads CAGSATSGFTDTQYF. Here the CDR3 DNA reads TGTGCCGGCAGCGCGACCAGCGGTTTTACAGATACGCAGTATTTT.